These 23 T cell receptor beta chains came from one sample sequenced in a study of regulatory T cells in long-lasting Graves disease. Arm-PCR of CDR3 regions and iRepertoire HTBI primers were the basis on which TCR beta libraries were built. Each CDR3 protein is one row after TCRdb ran MiXCR on the multiplex PCR reads. Found here are 420,000 or so distinct CDR3 sequences, about 25% of them singletons; the top ten hold approximately 28%. Specified time point: persistent/refractory GD, antithyroid drugs over 5 years with positive TRAb. PBMCs were the source of the RNA used for TCR sequencing. Sequencing used peripheral blood mononuclear cells (PBMCs), obtained when the disease was refractory, from a patient treated with antithyroid drugs. The receptors were sampled from a female donor with Graves disease.

The chain links TRBV7-9 to TRBJ2-5; D assignment may be TRBD1 or TRBD2 (5 bases each). Germline V lookup: CDR1 SEHNR, CDR2 FQNEAQ (reference sequence). Trimming removed 3 bases from V and 9 bases from J, with 14 bases in between. The CDR3 has 13 amino acids. CDR3 DNA: TGTGCCAGCAGCTTGAGGGGTGGATGGTCCCAGTACTTC. Translated: CASSLRGGWSQYF.

V usage is TRBV7-2 and J usage is TRBJ1-4; D might be TRBD1 (6 bases). Between the trimmed V and J ends, which lost 0 bases and 4 bases, there was a span of 12 bases. There are 16 residues in the CDR3. Germline V gene sequence: CDR1 SGHTA, CDR2 FQGNSA. The CDR3 is CASSLARGDGNEKLFF. CDR3 DNA: TGTGCCAGCAGCTTAGCTAGGGGGGACGGTAATGAAAAACTGTTTTTT.

This chain links TRBV30 with TRBJ1-3, with D possibly matching TRBD1 (5 bases). The length of the CDR3 is 12 residues. With 8 bases removed from V and 0 bases from J, the gap between germline ends came to 8 bases. Germline loops: CDR1 GTSNPN, CDR2 SVGIG (reference sequence). CDR3 DNA: TGTGCCGGGCAGGGCTCTGGAAACACCATATATTTT. It translates to CAGQGSGNTIYF.

This clonotype was observed many times. This may arise from a read error, as a much more abundant clone is one base away. This chain uses TRBV28 with TRBJ1-1, with TRBD1 matching over 7 bases. The CDR3 loop spans 13 amino acids. CDR1 is MDHEN, CDR2 SYDVKM, per germline. V shed 7 bases, J shed 1 base, and the junction held 3 bases outside the gene matches. The CDR3: CASNRQGNTEAFF. CDR3 DNA sequence: TGTGCCAGCAACAGACAGGGGAACACTGAAGCTTTCTTT.

This clonotype came up many times. The chain combines TRBV20-1 with TRBJ1-1; 7 bases are shared with TRBD1. V dropped 5 bases and J dropped 1; count of bases not matched to a gene: 7. CDR3 length: 14 amino acids. The germline gives CDR1 DFQATT, CDR2 SNEGSKA (reference sequence). CDR3 sequence (DNA): TGCAGTGCTGGGACTGACAGGGAGAACACTGAAGCTTTCTTT. Translation gives CSAGTDRENTEAFF.

The chain has TRBV7-6 and TRBJ1-2; possible D gene TRBD1, 6 bases. Germline V gene lookup returns CDR1 SGHVS and CDR2 FNYEAQ. Trimming took off 5 bases at V and 7 bases at J, with 20 bases between the two ends. CDR3 size: 15 residues. Here the CDR3 reads CASSPEPSQGSGYTF. The CDR3 nucleotides are TGTGCCAGCAGCCCGGAGCCCTCACAGGGTTCTGGCTACACCTTC. The variable domain in full, with the rest retrieved from reference TRBV7-6 and TRBJ1-2, is GAGVSQSPRYKVTKRGQDVALRCDPISGHVSLYWYRQALGQGPEFLTYFNYEAQQDKSGLPNDRFSAERPEGSISTLTIQRTEQRDSAMYRCASSPEPSQGSGYTFGSGTRLTVV.

In its sample, this clonotype was seen many times. The chain combines TRBV28 with TRBJ1-2, with a weak D call TRBD1 (5 bases). The CDR3 has 12 residues. In germline, CDR1 is MDHEN, CDR2 SYDVKM. V was cut by 8 bases and J by 3 bases, with 10 bases left in between. CDR3 DNA: TGTGCCAGCGTCAGGGACGACTATGGCTACACCTTC. It yields the protein CASVRDDYGYTF.

The rearrangement uses TRBV30 and TRBJ2-7, with D possibly called TRBD1 or TRBD2 (5 bases each). This CDR3 has 12 amino acids. Trimming shortened V by 5 bases and J by 6 bases, and 14 bases separated the two germline ends. Looked up from germline, CDR1 is GTSNPN and CDR2 is SVGIG (reference sequence). The CDR3 DNA follows: TGTGCCTGGGAACGGGGCACCAGCGAGCAGTACTTC. Translated: CAWERGTSEQYF.

CDR3: CSASWQNYEQYF. The CDR3 DNA is TGCAGTGCTAGTTGGCAGAACTACGAGCAGTACTTC. The J gene is TRBJ2-7, the V gene TRBV20-1; D not resolved. Germline assignment: CDR1 DFQATT and CDR2 SNEGSKA (reference sequence). Deletions cut 3 bases from V and 3 bases from J, with 9 bases between. The CDR3 loop spans 12 amino acids.

This clonotype appeared many times. V gene TRBV28 combines with J gene TRBJ1-2; D not resolved. This CDR3 contains 10 residues. Trimming pared 10 bases from V and 5 bases from J, leaving 8 bases between. Germline V gene lookup returns CDR1 MDHEN and CDR2 SYDVKM. CDR3 DNA sequence: TGTGCCACTGAACGTTATGGCTACACCTTC. This translates into CATERYGYTF.

This clonotype was seen repeatedly, ten times or more. The chain combines TRBV29-1 with TRBJ2-4, with TRBD1 identical over 11 bases. This CDR3 comprises 15 residues. V lost 1 base, J lost 4 bases, and 3 bases stayed unmatched. Germline-derived CDR1 and CDR2 are SQVTM and ANQGSEA. CDR3 in amino acids: CSVEVDRGQKNIQYF. CDR3 nucleotide sequence: TGCAGCGTTGAAGTGGACAGGGGGCAAAAAAACATTCAGTACTTC.

Ten or more counts support this clonotype. The chain is built from TRBV20-1 and TRBJ1-2; no clear D gene. Between the trimmed V and J ends, which lost 0 bases and 0 bases, there was a span of 11 bases. The CDR3 spans 15 residues. Germline loops: CDR1 DFQATT, CDR2 SNEGSKA (reference sequence). CDR3 nucleotide sequence: TGCAGTGCTAGAGATCGGACCGTTTCTAACTATGGCTACACCTTC. It specifies CSARDRTVSNYGYTF.

The gene calls are TRBV12-3 or TRBV12-4 and TRBJ1-6; the D is unclear. V lost 3 bases, J lost 8 bases, and 11 bases lay in between. This CDR3 has 14 amino acids. CDR3 sequence reads: CASSLGGQDSPLHF. DNA for the CDR3: TGTGCCAGCAGTTTGGGCGGTCAGGATTCACCCCTCCACTTT.

The CDR3: CSVEGTVTQETQYF. CDR3 nucleotides: TGCAGCGTTGAAGGGACGGTGACCCAAGAGACCCAGTACTTC. The J gene is TRBJ2-5, the V gene TRBV29-1; D unclear. V lost 1 base, J lost 1 base, and 10 bases lay in between. The CDR3 length is 14 residues. Germline CDR1 is SQVTM and CDR2 is ANQGSEA.

This clonotype was counted at least ten times. This chain uses TRBV15 with TRBJ1-2; D ambiguous. The CDR3 runs to 13 residues. CDR1 and CDR2 from the germline V gene are LNHNV and YYDKDF (reference sequence). With 1 base removed from V and 8 bases from J, the gap between germline ends came to 11 bases. The CDR3 DNA sequence: TGTGCCACCAGCAGAGCACCCGGAGAAGGCTACACCTTC. This encodes CATSRAPGEGYTF.

The V call is TRBV3-1, the J call TRBJ2-6; D ambiguous. The CDR3 has 13 amino acids. Germline lookup yields CDR1 LGHDT and CDR2 YNNKEL (reference sequence). Trimming took 2 bases from V and 4 from J, leaving 3 bases between them. The CDR3 DNA reads TGTGCCAGCAGCCAACGGGGGGCCAACGTCCTGACTTTC. Its translation: CASSQRGANVLTF.

This clonotype was detected ten times or more. This chain uses TRBV6-1 with TRBJ1-5, with D possibly TRBD1 on 5 matching bases. Germline V gene lookup returns CDR1 MNHNS and CDR2 SASEGT. The V end lost 10 bases, the J end lost 11 bases, and 24 bases lay between the germline ends. This CDR3 spans 14 amino acids. CDR3 nucleotides: TGTGCCACCGTGAGAGGTTCGGGGATAGGGGCCCAGCATTTT. Its protein product is CATVRGSGIGAQHF.

In this sample, this clonotype turned up many times. The genes are TRBV28 and TRBJ1-3; 8 bases agree with TRBD1. The junction had 6 bases not matched to a gene; V was cut back by 2 bases and J by 0 bases. The CDR3 has 17 amino acids. Per germline, CDR1 MDHEN and CDR2 SYDVKM. As DNA, the CDR3 is TGTGCCAGCAGTTTAGTGGGGACAGGACCCTCTGGAAACACCATATATTTT. Translation gives CASSLVGTGPSGNTIYF. Full variable domain (outside the CDR3, taken from reference TRBV28 and TRBJ1-3): DVKVTQSSRYLVKRTGEKVFLECVQDMDHENMFWYRQDPGLGLRLIYFSYDVKMKEKGDIPEGYSVSREKKERFSLILESASTNQTSMYLCASSLVGTGPSGNTIYFGEGSWLTVV.

V gene TRBV7-2 combines with J gene TRBJ1-3, with 9 bases that match TRBD1. CDR1 SGHTA and CDR2 FQGNSA come from the germline V gene. The J segment lost 1 base and the V segment lost 4 bases, leaving 8 bases of the junction unmatched. CDR3 length: 17 amino acids. The CDR3 sequence: CASSSGTGILSGNTIYF. In DNA form, the CDR3 reads TGTGCCAGCAGCTCCGGGACAGGGATTCTATCTGGAAACACCATATATTTT.

This sequence joins TRBV28 and TRBJ2-2; 14 bases match TRBD2. Looked up from germline, CDR1 is MDHEN and CDR2 is SYDVKM. After removal of 6 bases from V and 3 bases from J, the junction contained 3 bases not matched to a gene. CDR3 length: 16 amino acids. The CDR3 nucleotides are TGTGCCAGCAGGGGACTAGCGGGAGTATACACCGGGGAGCTGTTTTTT. Translation gives CASRGLAGVYTGELFF.

This clonotype was detected many times. The chain recombines TRBV6-5 with TRBJ1-5; TRBD1 matches at 9 bases. Germline V lookup: CDR1 MNHEY, CDR2 SVGAGI. The trim removed 0 bases at V and 0 bases at J, leaving 12 bases unmatched. The CDR3 is 20 amino acids. The CDR3 nucleotides are TGTGCCAGCAGTTACTCGAGTGTGACAGGGGGGACCTATAGCAATCAGCCCCAGCATTTT. Translation: CASSYSSVTGGTYSNQPQHF.

In its sample, this clonotype was seen a few times. The J gene is TRBJ2-3, the V gene TRBV2; maybe TRBD2 (7 bases). The CDR3 length is 15 residues. V shed 4 bases and J shed 2 bases, with 13 bases lying between them. Germline loops: CDR1 SNHLY, CDR2 FYNNEI. In nucleotides, the CDR3 is TGTGCCAGCAGTGTTTTAGGGGGGGACACAGATACGCAGTATTTT. Protein product: CASSVLGGDTDTQYF.

A few counts support this clonotype. The chain is built from TRBV6-1 and TRBJ2-7, with D possibly TRBD1 on 5 matching bases. The CDR3 is 12 residues long. The V end lost 6 bases, the J end lost 3 bases, and 9 bases lay between the germline ends. Germline V gene sequence: CDR1 MNHNS, CDR2 SASEGT. The CDR3 DNA reads as TGTGCCAGCAGGAGACAGAACTACGAGCAGTACTTC. Its translation is CASRRQNYEQYF.